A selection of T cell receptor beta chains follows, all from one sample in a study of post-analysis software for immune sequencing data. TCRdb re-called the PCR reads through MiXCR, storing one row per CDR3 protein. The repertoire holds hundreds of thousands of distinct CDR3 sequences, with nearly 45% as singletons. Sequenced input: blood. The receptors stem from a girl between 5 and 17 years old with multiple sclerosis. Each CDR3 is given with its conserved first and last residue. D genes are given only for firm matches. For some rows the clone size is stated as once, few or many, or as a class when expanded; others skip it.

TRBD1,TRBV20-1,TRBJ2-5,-,TGCAGTGCTAGTCCCACAGGGGTCCAAGAGACCCAGTACTTC,CSASPTGVQETQYF
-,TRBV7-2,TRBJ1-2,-,TGTGCCAGCAGCCCAAGGGGGATATGGGCTGGCTACACCTTC,CASSPRGIWAGYTF
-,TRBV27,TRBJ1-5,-,TGTGCCAGCAGGCGGGAGTGGGGGGATAGCAATCAGCCCCAGCATTTT,CASRREWGDSNQPQHF
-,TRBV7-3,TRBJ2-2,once,TGTGCCAGCAGCTCCAGGATCGGGGAGCTGTTTTTT,CASSSRIGELFF
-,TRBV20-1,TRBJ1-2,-,TGCAGTGCTTCTCAGGGTATCGATGGCTACACCTTC,CSASQGIDGYTF
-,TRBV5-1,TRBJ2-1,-,TGTGCCAGCAGCTTAATCGATGAGCAGTTCTTC,CASSLIDEQFF
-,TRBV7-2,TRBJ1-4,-,TGTGCCAGCAGTCGGGCGACAGGTGGTGAAAAACTGTTTTTT,CASSRATGGEKLFF
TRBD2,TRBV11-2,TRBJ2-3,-,TGTGCCAGCAGCTTAGATCGGTGGGGACTAGCGGGAGACACAGATACGCAGTATTTT,CASSLDRWGLAGDTDTQYF
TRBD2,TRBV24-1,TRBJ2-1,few,TGTGCCACCAGTGATTCCGGGACTAGCGGGATCGGGAGCTCCTACAATGAGCAGTTCTTC,CATSDSGTSGIGSSYNEQFF
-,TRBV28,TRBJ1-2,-,TGTGCCAGCAGTTTAACATTCCTCCGCAATGGCTACACCTTC,CASSLTFLRNGYTF
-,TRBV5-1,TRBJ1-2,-,TGCGCCAGCAGCTTGGAGTCGGGGGGCGATGGCTACACCTTC,CASSLESGGDGYTF
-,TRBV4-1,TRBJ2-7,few,TGCGCCAGCAGCCATCCCCCTGACTCCTTTCCCGGCGGGCAGTACTTC,CASSHPPDSFPGGQYF
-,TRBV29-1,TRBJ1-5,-,TGCAGCGTTGGGACGGGAGAGCTTAATCAGCCCCAGCATTTT,CSVGTGELNQPQHF
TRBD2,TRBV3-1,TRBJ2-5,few,TGTGCCAGCAGCCAGATCGGGACTAGCGGGCAAGAGACCCAGTACTTC,CASSQIGTSGQETQYF
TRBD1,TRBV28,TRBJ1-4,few,TGTGCCAGCAGAGGAACAGGGGATGAAAAACTGTTTTTT,CASRGTGDEKLFF
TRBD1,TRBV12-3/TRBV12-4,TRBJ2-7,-,TGTGCCAGCAGTCCGGACAGGGGAACCTACGAGCAGTACTTC,CASSPDRGTYEQYF
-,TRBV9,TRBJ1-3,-,TGTGCCAGCAGCGAGACGGATGGAGGGGTCGGAAACACCATATATTTT,CASSETDGGVGNTIYF
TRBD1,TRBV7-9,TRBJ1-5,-,TGTGCCAGCAGCTCGGACAGGGAGTATCAGCCCCTGCATTTT,CASSSDREYQPLHF
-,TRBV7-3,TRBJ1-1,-,TGTGCCAGCCGAGCGAGGCTGAACACTGAAGCTTTCTTT,CASRARLNTEAFF
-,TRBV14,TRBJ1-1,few,TGTGCCAGCAGGAGGGGGGGGAACCTTGAAGCTTTCTTT,CASRRGGNLEAFF
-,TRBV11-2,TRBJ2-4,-,TGTGCCAGCGAAGGATCAAACATTCAGTACTTC,CASEGSNIQYF
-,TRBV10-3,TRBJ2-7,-,TGTGCCATCAGTGAGGTTCACGCCCGGGACTTGGACTACGAGCAGTACTTC,CAISEVHARDLDYEQYF
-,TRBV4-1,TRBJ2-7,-,TGCGCCAGCAGCGCCCTCTCCTACGAGCAGTACTTC,CASSALSYEQYF
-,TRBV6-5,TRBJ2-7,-,TGTGCCAGCAGTTACCGGCATAGAGGTCCCTACGAGCAGTACTTC,CASSYRHRGPYEQYF
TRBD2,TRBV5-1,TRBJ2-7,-,TGCGCCAGCAGCCCCAGCCCTAGCGGAGCCTCCTACGAGCAGTACTTC,CASSPSPSGASYEQYF
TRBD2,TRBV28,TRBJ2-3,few,TGTGCCAGCAGCCCGACGAGACTAGCGGGCACAGATACGCAGTATTTT,CASSPTRLAGTDTQYF
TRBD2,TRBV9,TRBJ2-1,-,TGTGCCAGCAGCGTAGGGGCGGGAGTTAATGAGCAGTTCTTC,CASSVGAGVNEQFF
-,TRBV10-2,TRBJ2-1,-,TGCGCCAGCACCCGAAACTACAATGAGCAGTTCTTC,CASTRNYNEQFF
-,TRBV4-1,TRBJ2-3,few,TGCGCCAGCAGCCATTTGAACGGTTGGGAGAGCACAGATACGCAGTATTTT,CASSHLNGWESTDTQYF
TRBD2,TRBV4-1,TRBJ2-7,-,TGCGCCAGCAGCCGCGTAGCGGGAGGCGATTCCTACAATGAGCAGTACTTC,CASSRVAGGDSYNEQYF
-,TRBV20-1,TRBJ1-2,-,TGCAGTGCTAGAGATCGATACAGCCTTATCTATGGCTACACCTTC,CSARDRYSLIYGYTF
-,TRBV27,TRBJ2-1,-,TGTGCCAGCACTGCGAGCGCCTACAATGAGCAGTTCTTC,CASTASAYNEQFF
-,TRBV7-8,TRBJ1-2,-,TGTGCCAGCAGCTTATCCACAGGCATCCTGTCTCCTAACTATGGCTACACCTTC,CASSLSTGILSPNYGYTF
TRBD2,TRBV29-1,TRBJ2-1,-,TGCAGCGCTAGCGGTCGGTGGAATTCGCGGTTCTTC,CSASGRWNSRFF
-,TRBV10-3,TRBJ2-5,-,TGTGCCATCAGGACAAGCGTAGGGGTTGAGACCCAGTACTTC,CAIRTSVGVETQYF
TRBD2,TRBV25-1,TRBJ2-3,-,TGTGCCAGCAGGCTAGCGGGAGAGTTTCCGGATACGCAGTATTTT,CASRLAGEFPDTQYF
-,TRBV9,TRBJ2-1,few,TGTGCCAGCAGCGTATTATCCGGCGGCAATGAGCAGTTCTTC,CASSVLSGGNEQFF
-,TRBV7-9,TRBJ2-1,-,TGTGCCAGCAGCTTTGCCAGGGTCAGCTCCTACAATGAGCAGTTCTTC,CASSFARVSSYNEQFF
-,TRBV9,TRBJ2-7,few,TGTGCCAGCAGCGTCGGCAGGAACTACGAGCAGTACTTC,CASSVGRNYEQYF
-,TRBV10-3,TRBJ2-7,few,TGTGCCATCAGTGTGGGCTCTTCCTACGAGCAGTACTTC,CAISVGSSYEQYF
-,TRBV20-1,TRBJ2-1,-,TGCAGTGGGAGAGGACTTATGAGCTCCTACAATGAGCAGTTCTTC,CSGRGLMSSYNEQFF
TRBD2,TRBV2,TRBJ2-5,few,TGTGCCAGCAGGTTAGCGGGAGTGGAGACCCAGTACTTC,CASRLAGVETQYF
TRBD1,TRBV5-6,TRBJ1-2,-,TGTGCCAGCAGCTGGGCGGACAGGCCCTATGGCTACACCTTC,CASSWADRPYGYTF
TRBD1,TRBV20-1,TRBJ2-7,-,TGCAGTGCCCCGGGACAGGGGAACGAGCAGTACTTC,CSAPGQGNEQYF
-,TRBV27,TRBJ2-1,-,TGTGCCAGCAGTTTAACCCCTAGAGAGCAGTTCTTC,CASSLTPREQFF
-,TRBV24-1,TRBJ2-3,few,TGTGCCACCAGTGACCCGCTTCGAGGAGGGGGCTGGGTGGCAGATACGCAGTATTTT,CATSDPLRGGGWVADTQYF
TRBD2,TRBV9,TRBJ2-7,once,TGTGCCAGCAGCGCCCGGACTAGCGCGAGCTACGAGCAGTACTTC,CASSARTSASYEQYF
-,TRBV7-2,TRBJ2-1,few,TGTGCCAGCAGCTTAGAGGGCGTGGGGGGTGAGCAGTTCTTC,CASSLEGVGGEQFF
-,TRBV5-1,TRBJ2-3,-,TGCGCCAGCAGCGCATCCGGGACTGCCGCCACAGATACGCAGTATTTT,CASSASGTAATDTQYF
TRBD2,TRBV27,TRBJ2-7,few,TGTGCCAGCAGTTATTTTAGCGGGAAATCCTACGAGCAGTACTTC,CASSYFSGKSYEQYF
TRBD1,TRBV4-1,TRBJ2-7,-,TGCGCCAGCAGCCCAGATTCGGGACAGAACTACGAGCAGTACTTC,CASSPDSGQNYEQYF
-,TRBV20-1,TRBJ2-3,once,TGCAGTGCTAGAGACCAGCTAATAACAGATACGCAGTATTTT,CSARDQLITDTQYF
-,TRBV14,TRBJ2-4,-,TGTGCCAGCAGCATCGTAGAGGGGTACGGGGAGATCCAGTACTTC,CASSIVEGYGEIQYF
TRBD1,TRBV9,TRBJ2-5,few,TGTGCCAGCAGCCAACGGGCCGGGACAGGACAGCAAGAGACCCAGTACTTC,CASSQRAGTGQQETQYF
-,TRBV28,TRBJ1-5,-,TGTGCCAGCAGTGGTCGGGCTAATCAGCCCCAGCATTTT,CASSGRANQPQHF
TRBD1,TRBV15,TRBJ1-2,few,TGTGCCACCAGCAGTCGCGAGGGACAGTTGATATATGGCTACACCTTC,CATSSREGQLIYGYTF
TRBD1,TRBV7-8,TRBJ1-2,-,TGTGCCAGCAGCCAAGAGACAGGGGGGAACTATGGCTACACCTTC,CASSQETGGNYGYTF
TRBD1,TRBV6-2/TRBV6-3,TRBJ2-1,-,TGTGCCAGCGACGGACAGGGAGAACATGAGCAGTTCTTC,CASDGQGEHEQFF
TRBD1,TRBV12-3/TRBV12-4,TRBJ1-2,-,TGTGCCAGCAGTTTGTTGGGACAGGGGGCGTGGGGCTACACCTTC,CASSLLGQGAWGYTF
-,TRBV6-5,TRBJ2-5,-,TGTGCCAGCAGTTACTCGAGGAGTCCGGCAGGGAGAGAGCAGTACTTC,CASSYSRSPAGREQYF